At least ten counts were recorded for the clone carrying this T cell receptor beta chain. As yet, its antigen is unknown. TCRdb processed the reads anew with MiXCR; each CDR3 protein has one entry. This table has roughly 500,000 distinct CDR3 sequences, 16% appearing once. These data come from a study of T cell repertoires in cytomegalovirus infection. For the study at large: Indications of both CMV infection and matching HLA type were provided by public TCR beta signatures. General study results and limits: Ex vivo responses were dominated by HLA-C-restricted CMV-specific TCR beta clonotypes.

The receptor's source is a human donor in good health (CMV status not recorded). Some clones in this sample may be carry-over from other donors' samples. Sequenced input: CD8+ T cells from PBMCs.

The CDR3: CASSNRANPNTGELFF. CDR3 sequence (DNA): TGTGCCAGCAGTAACAGGGCAAATCCGAACACCGGGGAGCTGTTTTTT. The chain is built from TRBV6-5 and TRBJ2-2, with TRBD1 as a possible D gene (6 bases). With 5 bases removed from V and 0 bases from J, the gap between germline ends came to 13 bases. This CDR3 contains 16 residues. The V gene's germline CDR1 is MNHEY and CDR2 SVGAGI.